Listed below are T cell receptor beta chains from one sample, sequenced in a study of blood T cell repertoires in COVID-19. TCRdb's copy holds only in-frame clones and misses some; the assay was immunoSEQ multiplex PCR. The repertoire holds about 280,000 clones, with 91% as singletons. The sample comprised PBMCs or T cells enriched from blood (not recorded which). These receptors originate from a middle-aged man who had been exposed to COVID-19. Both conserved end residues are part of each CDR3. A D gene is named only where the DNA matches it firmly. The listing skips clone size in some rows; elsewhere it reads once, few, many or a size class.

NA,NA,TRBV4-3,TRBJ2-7,CASSQDGASYEQYF,TGCGCCAGCAGCCAAGATGGGGCCTCCTACGAGCAGTACTTC
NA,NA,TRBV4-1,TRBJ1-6,CASRQGLNSPLHF,TGCGCCAGCAGACAGGGTTTGAATTCACCCCTCCACTTT
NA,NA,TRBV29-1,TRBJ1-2,CSAKTPGDYGYTF,TGCAGCGCAAAGACTCCCGGGGACTATGGCTACACCTTC
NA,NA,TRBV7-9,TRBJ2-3,CASILGGDTDTQYF,TGTGCCAGCATCCTAGGGGGGGACACAGATACGCAGTATTTT
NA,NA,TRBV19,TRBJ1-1,CASTGGADEAFF,TGTGCCAGTACGGGGGGCGCGGATGAAGCTTTCTTT
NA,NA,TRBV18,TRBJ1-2,CASSPGESTGSVYGYTF,TGTGCCAGCTCACCCGGAGAGTCCACAGGGAGCGTTTATGGCTACACCTTC
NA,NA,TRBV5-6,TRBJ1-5,CASSSGLRDTNQPQHF,TGTGCCAGCAGCTCTGGGCTCCGGGACACCAATCAGCCCCAGCATTTT
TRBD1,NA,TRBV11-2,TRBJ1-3,CASSVDRVSGNTIYF,TGTGCCAGCAGCGTTGACAGGGTCTCTGGAAACACCATATATTTT
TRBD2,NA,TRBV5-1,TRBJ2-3,CASSAAGVGTDTQYF,TGCGCCAGCAGCGCAGCGGGAGTTGGGACAGATACGCAGTATTTT
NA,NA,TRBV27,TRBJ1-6,CASSLTTGLNNSPLHF,TGTGCCAGCAGTTTAACGACAGGCCTAAATAATTCACCCCTCCACTTT
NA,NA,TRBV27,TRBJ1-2,CASSLTAYYGYTF,TGTGCCAGCAGTTTAACAGCATACTATGGCTACACCTTC
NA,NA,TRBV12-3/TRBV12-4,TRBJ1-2,CASSLTDNYGYTF,TGTGCCAGCAGTTTAACAGATAACTATGGCTACACCTTC
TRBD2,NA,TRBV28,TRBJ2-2,CASSPGGLAGGANTGELFF,TGTGCCAGCAGTCCCGGGGGGCTAGCGGGAGGGGCGAACACCGGGGAGCTGTTTTTT
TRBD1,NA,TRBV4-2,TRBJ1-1,CASSQDGQGANTEAFF,TGTGCCAGCAGCCAAGATGGACAGGGGGCGAACACTGAAGCTTTCTTT
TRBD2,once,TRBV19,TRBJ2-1,CASSIDRGGRSYNEQFF,TGTGCCAGTAGTATAGATCGGGGCGGGAGATCCTACAATGAGCAGTTCTTC
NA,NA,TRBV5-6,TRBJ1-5,CASSLGGGQPQHF,TGTGCCAGCAGCTTGGGAGGTGGGCAGCCCCAGCATTTT
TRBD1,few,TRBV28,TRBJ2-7,CASRGTGNSYEQYF,TGTGCCAGCAGAGGGACAGGGAATTCCTACGAGCAGTACTTC
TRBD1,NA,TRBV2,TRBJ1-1,CASRGDRGRNTEAFF,TGTGCCAGCAGGGGGGACAGGGGGAGGAACACTGAAGCTTTCTTT
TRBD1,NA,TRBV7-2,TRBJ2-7,CASSIHRGVYEQYF,TGTGCCAGCAGCATTCACAGGGGGGTCTACGAGCAGTACTTC
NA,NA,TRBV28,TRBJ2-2,CASSPSAGTGELFF,TGTGCCAGCAGTCCCTCCGCCGGCACCGGGGAGCTGTTTTTT
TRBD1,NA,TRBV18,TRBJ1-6,CASSPTGGDSPLHF,TGTGCCAGCTCACCTACAGGGGGCGATTCACCCCTCCACTTT
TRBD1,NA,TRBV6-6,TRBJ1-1,CASSYSRGRTNTEAFF,TGTGCCAGCAGTTACTCGAGGGGGCGGACGAACACTGAAGCTTTCTTT